The rows below give T cell receptor beta chains drawn from one sample of a study of T cells in Graves' hyperthyroidism and ophthalmopathy. TCRdb reanalysed the multiplex PCR reads using MiXCR and keeps one entry per CDR3 protein. The sample holds about 400,000 distinct CDR3 sequences, more than 13% seen once. Sequences were obtained from blood. The source of these receptors is a man between 50 and 59 years old with Graves' ophthalmopathy. Both conserved end residues are part of each CDR3. A D gene is named only where the DNA matches it firmly. Expanded clones get a size class; other rows say once, few or many, or leave the size out.

j_gene,d_gene,abundance,len,v_gene,CDR3aa
TRBJ2-1,NA,few,17,TRBV7-9,CASSLQGGEGSYNEQFF
TRBJ2-7,NA,many,12,TRBV6-1,CASARRGHEQYF
TRBJ2-2,TRBD2,NA,18,TRBV15,CATSRERASGSRSGELFF
TRBJ1-1,NA,many,12,TRBV20-1,CGGSVGPEGAFF
TRBJ1-1,NA,few,15,TRBV6-1,CASSASTGSGTEAFF
TRBJ2-1,NA,NA,15,TRBV6-2/TRBV6-3,CASSWRGSSYNEQFF
TRBJ2-7,NA,NA,15,TRBV19,CASSTTLWTEYEQYF
TRBJ2-1,NA,NA,12,TRBV27,CASGFGGLEQFF
TRBJ2-7,TRBD2,many,13,TRBV7-3,CASSFTRGDEQYF
TRBJ2-1,TRBD2,few,14,TRBV28,CASSSSGLADEQFF
TRBJ1-1,NA,many,12,TRBV11-3,CASSLETGNAFF
TRBJ2-3,NA,many,17,TRBV7-8,CASSLRTGHSSTDTQYF
TRBJ1-5,NA,few,17,TRBV19,CASSTRQSTYSNQPQHF
TRBJ2-5,NA,NA,15,TRBV5-1,CASIRPETDQETQYF
TRBJ2-1,TRBD2,few,13,TRBV10-3,CAILAGVENEQFF
TRBJ1-2,NA,few,14,TRBV15,CATSPTAGGVGYTF
TRBJ2-7,NA,NA,14,TRBV27,CASSLFIDSYEQYF
TRBJ2-1,TRBD2,many,14,TRBV20-1,CSARAGGRANEQFF
TRBJ2-3,TRBD2,many,12,TRBV20-1,CSAKAGADTQYF
TRBJ1-6,NA,few,14,TRBV20-1,CSARIRGVMGPLHF
TRBJ2-1,TRBD2,many,18,TRBV20-1,CSARGLATSGTSYNEQFF
TRBJ2-1,TRBD1,few,15,TRBV11-3,CASSHRDRGGNEQFF
TRBJ2-3,NA,many,15,TRBV28,CASSLSGGASDTQYF
TRBJ2-1,TRBD2,many,17,TRBV24-1,CATSDVGLAADYNEQFF
TRBJ1-3,TRBD1,many,16,TRBV11-2,CASSQDRGPSGNTIYF
TRBJ2-3,TRBD1,few,15,TRBV19,CAPSEWTGWLYTQYF
TRBJ2-3,TRBD2,few,16,TRBV25-1,CASSDSTSGTGDTQYF
TRBJ2-4,NA,NA,13,TRBV6-1,CASSDDWMDIQYF
TRBJ2-5,NA,many,14,TRBV6-1,CASSEVTSGETQYF
TRBJ2-1,TRBD1,many,15,TRBV7-9,CASSLTGGPYNEQFF
TRBJ2-4,TRBD2,few,16,TRBV5-1,CASSQLAGEGKNIQYF
TRBJ2-7,TRBD2,many,18,TRBV7-2,CASSLNGGGGTWGYEQYF
TRBJ2-5,TRBD1,many,13,TRBV18,CASSRDRQETQYF
TRBJ2-5,NA,once,14,TRBV19,CASSIKSAGETQYF
TRBJ1-5,TRBD1,few,15,TRBV19,CASEGQGDVLQPQHF
TRBJ1-1,NA,NA,15,TRBV7-9,CASSLEGGINTEAFF
TRBJ1-3,TRBD1,many,13,TRBV20-1,CSVAGGFGNTIYF
TRBJ2-3,NA,many,12,TRBV7-8,CASIDNGDTQYF
TRBJ2-6,NA,many,16,TRBV11-2,CASSLVTVFGSNVLTF
TRBJ2-1,NA,many,11,TRBV9,CASSAHNEQFF
TRBJ2-3,NA,many,16,TRBV13,CASSLVPPGGTDTQYF
TRBJ1-2,NA,many,14,TRBV3-1,CASSQAPVGYGYTF
TRBJ2-7,TRBD2,many,15,TRBV5-1,CASSGATGGPIEQYF
TRBJ2-7,NA,many,15,TRBV2,CASSWGRGLNYEQYF
TRBJ2-3,TRBD2,many,16,TRBV3-1,CASSPRLAGDTDTQYF
TRBJ2-1,NA,NA,14,TRBV20-1,CSAREDGRGGEQFF
TRBJ2-2,NA,many,17,TRBV11-1,CASSLTFGSQNTGELFF
TRBJ2-7,TRBD2,many,13,TRBV10-3,CAISGTSRYEQYF
TRBJ1-2,TRBD1,many,14,TRBV6-1,CASSEAVDRGRDTF
TRBJ2-7,NA,many,14,TRBV6-2/TRBV6-3,CASSYSGGSYEQYF
TRBJ2-7,TRBD2,many,13,TRBV20-1,CSATSGGAYEQYF
TRBJ1-2,NA,many,14,TRBV28,CASSLDSDYYGYTF
TRBJ2-3,TRBD2,many,18,TRBV7-8,CASSLEWSSGRNVDTQYF